This T cell receptor beta chain was identified during a study of blood T cell repertoires in COVID-19. Turning to the study itself: Italy, Spain and the United States were the sources of the convalescent and acute COVID-19 samples. PBMCs, B-cell-depleted T cells, or T cells were the source of the cDNA or gDNA that made up the material.

CDR1 is MNHEY and CDR2 is SVGAGI in the germline V gene. V lost 0 bases, J lost 1 base, and 7 bases lay in between. This CDR3 is built from 15 residues. Per the original data handling: Estimation of nucleated cell counts was performed using reference gene primer amplification. TCRdb keeps only in-frame clones here, not all; method: immunoSEQ multiplex PCR. D and trimming were read from the DNA, whereas the V and J calls and clone size are those reported in that table. The sample consists of a few hundred thousand clones, 85% to 90% of them appearing once. Patients of the Seattle cohort, enrolled during active infection, were followed longitudinally.

The material sequenced was peripheral blood. The V and J genes are TRBV6-5 and TRBJ1-3; D is unresolved. This TCR derives from a woman between 25 and 40 years old with COVID-19, enrolled during active disease. In nucleotides, the CDR3 is TGTGCCAGCAGTTACTCGCACAGTTCTGGAAACACCATATATTTT. Its protein is CASSYSHSSGNTIYF.